The present T cell receptor (beta chain) was sequenced within a study of blood T cell repertoires in COVID-19 (TCRdb year 2020). Regarding the research as a whole: Samples covering the acute and convalescent phases of COVID-19 were provided by collaborators in the United States, Italy and Spain. The prospective study material was composed of cDNA or gDNA derived from T cells, B-cell-depleted T cells, or PBMCs. Deeply sampled blood TCRbeta repertoires from subjects exposed to, actively infected with, or recovered from COVID-19 were included in the dataset. The repertoires were released in a freely available public database meant as a resource for research on the immune response to SARS-CoV-2. The samples were drawn from two sources: the first 160 participants of the ongoing ImmuneRACE study, and fewer than 1,500 subjects contributed by 6 global collaborators. Sample metadata almost always included a de-identified subject ID, COVID-19 status, age in years and sex. HLA class I and class II types, where available, came from metadata supplied by the sample provider rather than from assay-based typing.

The CDR3 covers 18 residues, taking in both the cysteine and the phenylalanine. The CDR3 DNA has 54 bases and is translated from base 1. Reading the germline V gene gives CDR1 MDHEN and CDR2 SYDVKM. V is trimmed back by 2 bases and J by 4 bases, and the junction contains 13 bases that no gene match accounts for. TCRbeta CDR3 regions were amplified from genomic DNA using the immunoSEQ Assay, a bias-controlled multiplex PCR. The authors' analysis ran thus. The number of nucleated cells in each sample was estimated from the amplification of reference gene primers within the assay. To quantify the absolute abundance of each unique TCRbeta CDR3 rearrangement, sequence reads were collapsed and filtered. Productive Simpson clonality was computed per sample as the square root of Simpson's diversity index over productive rearrangements. In TCRdb, the immuneACCESS table is reduced to in-frame sequences with V and J assigned. These tables do not hold every clone; where another copy was compared, an unresolved V gene accounts for under half, and the others remain unexplained. That table gives V, J and clone size, and the DNA gave D and trimming. This sample lists some 400,000 clones; around 87% were detected once. The top ten hold approximately 2.5% of the sample.

The investigation overall reported the following: The amount of clinical and demographic metadata varied by source and participant and was provided uncurated.

Regarding this clone: No antigen is known for it. Within one base of it there is no much larger clone, and no base qualities were kept.

One collaborating source in Seattle enrolled patients while the patients were actively infected and followed the patients over time throughout the course of disease. Each collaborating institution followed its own protocols to collect whole blood in K2EDTA tubes. For TCRbeta analysis, collaborator samples were shipped as frozen whole blood, as isolated PBMCs, or as DNA extracted from either sample type. The clonotype originates from a woman aged 55-69 years with COVID-19, enrolled during active disease. Sequencing was carried out using peripheral blood. The chain uses TRBV28 and TRBJ1-2, with 10 central nucleotides matching TRBD1. In nucleotide form, the sequence is TGTGCCAGCAGTTTAGGCCTAGGACAGGGGGAAGGGCGCTATGGCTACACCTTC. Its protein is CASSLGLGQGEGRYGYTF.